The following is a TCR beta chain sequence with its context. The antigen is unknown. This record comes from a study of shared clonotypes between healthy human individuals. In the original analysis: Junction-only immunoSEQ sequences carried no quality scores, so filtering differed. The data were produced by immunoSEQ multiplex PCR, yet TCRdb's version contains in-frame clones alone and is incomplete. That table furnishes V, J and clone size, whereas the DNA furnished D and trimming. The profile shows about 1 million clones, under 80% of them singletons. The V segment lost 6 bases and the J segment 2 bases; nucleotides outside the gene matches: 10. Per germline, CDR1 GTSNPN and CDR2 SVGIG (reference sequence). This CDR3 spans 16 amino acids. Study-wide results and limits: When compared with the clonotypes that were shared by all four sorted-subset donors, the non-shared clonotypes turned out to have lower generation probabilities. How much donors shared clonotypes was expected to be affected by sequencing depth.

This rearrangement joins TRBV30 to TRBJ2-6; 7 bases agree with TRBD1. The receptor was derived from a man between 18 and 29 years old in good health. Sequencing was performed on memory CD4+ T cells sorted from blood. Documented subset: CD45RA-negative fraction. The CDR3, as DNA: TGTGCCTGTTATGACAGGGTGTCACCTGGGGCCAACGTCCTGACTTTC. This encodes CACYDRVSPGANVLTF.